This T cell receptor (beta chain) comes out of a study of T cell responses to AZD1222 COVID-19 vaccine. With regard to this clone: Its antigen is as yet unknown.

Repertoires were generated with immunoSEQ multiplex PCR, while TCRdb's copy carries only in-frame clones and drops some. The sample shows fewer than 130,000 clones, approximately 90% of them seen only once. In germline, CDR1 is SEHNR, CDR2 FQNEAQ (reference sequence). The length of the CDR3 is 16 residues. V trimming: 5 bases; J trimming: 6 bases; junction bases outside the gene matches: 12. Study findings and constraints: Only a handful of AZD1222 recipients were seropositive at baseline. Receipt of two AZD1222 doses was followed by a rise in Spike-specific TCR breadth and depth. Targeting of unmutated variant regions was reportedly seen in nearly half of spike-specific TCRs. Spike was spanned by vaccine-associated CD4 TCRs, which were dominant at 160-218 and 743-854.

The chain recombines TRBV7-9 with TRBJ1-5, with TRBD1 identical over 8 bases. This sample comprised peripheral blood, obtained 28 days after the second AZD1222 dose. This clonotype was obtained from an adult who received the AZD1222 COVID-19 vaccine. CDR3 DNA: TGTGCCAGCAGCGAGGGTAACCAGGGGGCAGCTCAGCCCCAGCATTTT. Its translation: CASSEGNQGAAQPQHF. The variable domain in full, with the rest retrieved from reference TRBV7-9 and TRBJ1-5, is DTGVSQNPRHKITKRGQNVTFRCDPISEHNRLYWYRQTLGQGPEFLTYFQNEAQLEKSRLLSDRFSAERPKGSFSTLEIQRTEQGDSAMYLCASSEGNQGAAQPQHFGDGTRLSIL.